Listed below are T cell receptor beta chains from one sample, sequenced in a study of HIV-infected patients and healthy controls. TCRdb passed the 5' RACE reads through MiXCR, listing each CDR3 protein once. Altogether roughly 6,600 distinct CDR3 sequences are present, 8.5% to 12% being singletons, with the ten largest covering approximately 17%. This sample comprised blood, obtained during antiretroviral therapy. Receptor source: an adult with HIV infection. Each CDR3 is given with its conserved first and last residue. A D gene is named only where the DNA matches it firmly. A row's size may be missing; if present it is once, few, many or a size class.

v_gene,abundance,d_gene,j_gene,CDR3aa,CDR3nt
TRBV7-2,medium-sized,TRBD2,TRBJ2-1,CASSLGWRGAYNEQFF,TGTGCCAGCAGCTTAGGGTGGCGGGGGGCGTACAATGAGCAGTTCTTC
TRBV25-1,NA,NA,TRBJ2-1,CASSPPAWDNEQFF,TGTGCCAGCAGTCCCCCGGCCTGGGACAATGAGCAGTTCTTC
TRBV9,medium-sized,NA,TRBJ2-3,CASRGGDTQYF,TGTGCCAGCAGGGGGGGAGATACGCAGTATTTT
TRBV20-1,few,TRBD1,TRBJ1-2,CSANPGQGRFGYTF,TGCAGTGCAAATCCGGGACAGGGGAGGTTCGGCTACACCTTC
TRBV20-1,NA,NA,TRBJ1-5,CSARESKTSNQPQHF,TGCAGTGCTAGAGAGTCCAAAACTAGCAATCAGCCCCAGCATTTT
TRBV11-1,many,NA,TRBJ2-7,CASSFNRENEQYF,TGTGCCAGCAGCTTTAACAGGGAGAACGAGCAGTACTTC
TRBV15,large,TRBD1,TRBJ2-2,CATSNPSGTGLTGELFF,TGTGCCACCAGCAACCCCTCCGGGACAGGTCTCACCGGGGAGCTGTTTTTT
TRBV2,NA,TRBD2,TRBJ2-3,CASRDYEATQYF,TGTGCCAGTCGGGACTACGAGGCTACGCAGTATTTT
TRBV6-5,medium-sized,NA,TRBJ2-7,CASSYSPLLLNEQYF,TGTGCCAGCAGTTACTCGCCCCTTCTTTTAAACGAGCAGTACTTC
TRBV5-4,few,TRBD2,TRBJ2-2,CASTLDPGLADTGELFF,TGTGCCAGCACCCTCGACCCCGGGCTAGCGGACACCGGGGAGCTGTTTTTT
TRBV4-2,NA,NA,TRBJ1-1,CASSQDQLVRNTEAFF,TGTGCCAGCAGCCAAGATCAATTAGTAAGAAACACTGAAGCTTTCTTT
TRBV11-2,few,TRBD2,TRBJ2-3,CASSQGRAGVGTDTQYF,TGTGCCAGCAGCCAGGGCCGAGCGGGGGTGGGCACAGATACGCAGTATTTT
TRBV24-1,medium-sized,TRBD1,TRBJ1-2,CATSEEDRGYGYTF,TGTGCCACCAGTGAGGAGGACAGGGGCTATGGCTACACCTTC
TRBV7-8,medium-sized,NA,TRBJ2-1,CASTRGGVSYNEQFF,TGTGCCAGCACCAGAGGGGGTGTATCCTACAATGAGCAGTTCTTC
TRBV6-1,NA,NA,TRBJ2-3,CASSEANRNTDTQYF,TGTGCCAGCAGTGAAGCGAACAGAAACACAGATACGCAGTATTTT
TRBV28,few,NA,TRBJ1-3,CASSRRWDGNTIYF,TGTGCCAGCAGCAGGCGGTGGGATGGAAACACCATATATTTT
TRBV6-4,medium-sized,NA,TRBJ1-1,CASNGLNTEAFF,TGTGCCAGCAACGGACTAAACACTGAAGCTTTCTTT
TRBV19,many,TRBD2,TRBJ2-3,CASSTLAGGSDTQYF,TGTGCCAGTAGTACGTTAGCGGGGGGATCGGATACGCAGTATTTT
TRBV7-9,medium-sized,NA,TRBJ2-5,CASSYSEGRETQYF,TGTGCCAGCAGCTACTCTGAGGGGAGAGAGACCCAGTACTTC
TRBV12-3/TRBV12-4,many,TRBD2,TRBJ2-3,CASSPAAGGPRRTDTQYF,TGTGCCAGCAGCCCCGCCGCGGGGGGGCCCCGGCGCACAGATACGCAGTATTTT
TRBV20-1,many,NA,TRBJ1-4,CSARAQGNEKLFF,TGCAGTGCTAGGGCACAGGGAAATGAAAAACTGTTTTTT
TRBV11-2,medium-sized,NA,TRBJ2-7,CASSLVVGTQGEQYF,TGTGCCAGCAGCTTAGTGGTCGGGACACAGGGCGAGCAGTACTTC
TRBV25-1,medium-sized,NA,TRBJ2-3,CASSDFRGTDTQYF,TGTGCCAGCAGTGATTTTCGAGGAACAGATACGCAGTATTTT
TRBV19,many,TRBD2,TRBJ2-5,CASSPTSKRGDQETQYF,TGTGCCAGTAGCCCCACTTCTAAGCGGGGGGACCAAGAGACCCAGTACTTC
TRBV6-2/TRBV6-3,many,NA,TRBJ1-4,CASSYSTGGNEKLFF,TGTGCCAGCAGTTACTCGACAGGCGGGAATGAAAAACTGTTTTTT
TRBV6-5,NA,NA,TRBJ2-2,CASKVGSPNTGELFF,TGTGCCAGCAAGGTGGGATCACCGAACACCGGGGAGCTGTTTTTT
TRBV28,many,NA,TRBJ2-7,CASSLTGRAYEQYF,TGTGCCAGCAGTTTAACCGGGCGCGCCTACGAGCAGTACTTC
TRBV20-1,NA,NA,TRBJ1-3,CSATREPSSGNTIYF,TGCAGTGCTACCAGAGAGCCCTCATCTGGAAACACCATATATTTT
TRBV5-1,medium-sized,NA,TRBJ2-7,CASSAGLSAAYEQYF,TGCGCCAGCAGCGCGGGACTCTCTGCCGCCTACGAGCAGTACTTC
TRBV7-2,NA,NA,TRBJ2-1,CASNRVGEQFF,TGTGCCAGCAACCGGGTGGGTGAGCAGTTCTTC
TRBV5-1,medium-sized,TRBD1,TRBJ2-5,CASTRTGGEETQYF,TGCGCCAGCACCCGGACAGGGGGCGAGGAGACCCAGTACTTC
TRBV29-1,medium-sized,NA,TRBJ2-1,CSARDPGFF,TGCAGCGCTCGGGACCCGGGGTTCTTC
TRBV5-1,many,NA,TRBJ1-6,CASSLDGGGNSPLHF,TGCGCCAGCAGCTTGGATGGAGGCGGGAATTCACCCCTCCACTTT
TRBV6-5,few,NA,TRBJ1-3,CASSYLHLGSGNTIYF,TGTGCCAGCAGTTACCTCCACCTCGGCTCTGGAAACACCATATATTTT
TRBV4-2,NA,NA,TRBJ2-3,CASSQASASITDTQYF,TGTGCCAGCAGCCAAGCGTCGGCTAGTATCACAGATACGCAGTATTTT
TRBV29-1,NA,NA,TRBJ2-7,CSVFLVMNNEQYF,TGCAGCGTCTTCTTGGTTATGAACAACGAGCAGTACTTC
TRBV20-1,medium-sized,TRBD1,TRBJ1-1,CSASNRQGGTEAFF,TGCAGTGCTAGCAACCGACAGGGCGGAACTGAAGCTTTCTTT
TRBV7-2,NA,NA,TRBJ2-7,CASSFRGTYEQYF,TGTGCCAGCAGCTTTCGGGGGACCTACGAGCAGTACTTC
TRBV7-2,once,NA,TRBJ1-2,CASSPLPGQFNYGYTF,TGTGCCAGCAGCCCCCTCCCCGGACAGTTTAACTATGGCTACACCTTC
TRBV6-6,many,TRBD1,TRBJ1-1,CASGNRGGDTEAFF,TGTGCCAGCGGAAACAGGGGTGGAGACACTGAAGCTTTCTTT
TRBV7-2,medium-sized,NA,TRBJ1-5,CASSLRDRNQPQHF,TGTGCCAGCAGCTTACGAGACCGGAATCAGCCCCAGCATTTT
TRBV5-1,many,NA,TRBJ2-1,CASSLGPETYNEQFF,TGCGCCAGCAGCTTGGGGCCAGAAACCTACAATGAGCAGTTCTTC
TRBV18,medium-sized,NA,TRBJ1-4,CASSLVTTNEKLFF,TGTGCCAGCTCACTGGTAACAACTAATGAAAAACTGTTTTTT
TRBV4-1,medium-sized,NA,TRBJ1-1,CASSQGGLNTEAFF,TGCGCCAGCAGCCAAGGAGGATTGAACACTGAAGCTTTCTTT
TRBV3-1,NA,TRBD2,TRBJ2-5,CASSQDLRGGRETQYF,TGTGCCAGCAGCCAAGATCTGCGGGGGGGCCGGGAGACCCAGTACTTC
TRBV7-2,medium-sized,NA,TRBJ1-5,CASSFVAGQPQHF,TGTGCCAGCAGCTTCGTGGCGGGGCAGCCCCAGCATTTT
TRBV12-3/TRBV12-4,NA,NA,TRBJ1-2,CASSGRQGPHGYTF,TGTGCCAGCAGTGGCCGGCAGGGTCCGCATGGCTACACCTTC
TRBV27,medium-sized,NA,TRBJ2-5,CASRGLPDGTQYF,TGTGCCAGCCGCGGACTCCCCGACGGGACCCAGTACTTC
TRBV5-4,many,NA,TRBJ2-3,CASSLGGAGDTQYF,TGTGCCAGCAGCTTAGGCGGGGCGGGAGATACGCAGTATTTT
TRBV4-1,medium-sized,NA,TRBJ1-2,CASSQELRAIYGYIF,TGCGCCAGCAGCCAAGAGCTCCGGGCAATTTATGGCTACATCTTC